The 14 T cell receptor beta chains presented below share a single source sample, sequenced in a study of shared clonotypes between healthy human individuals (dated by TCRdb to about 2020). The library was made by the immunoSEQ multiplex PCR assay. As stored in TCRdb, this immuneACCESS dataset retains in-frame rearrangements with V and J assigned. A fraction of the clones does not appear; measured against another copy, unresolved V genes explain less than half of the discrepancy, and the remainder lacks a known reason. The table for this sample lists 300,000 to 400,000 clones; about nine tenths of them were counted only once. The ten largest make up about 17% of the sample. Sequencing was performed on memory CD8+ T cells sorted from blood. The cell subset or site label corresponds to: CD45RO+ cells pooled with CCR7-negative TemRA cells. These receptors came from a young man in good health.

The chain recombines TRBV7-9 with TRBJ2-7; 9 nucleotides line up with TRBD1. CDR1 is SEHNR, CDR2 FQNEAQ, per germline (reference sequence). J lost 4 bases, V lost 4 bases, and 5 bases had no gene match. This CDR3 region has 14 residues. CDR3 nucleotides: TGTGCCAGCAGCTCGGACAGGGGTCAATACGAGCAGTACTTC. The encoded protein is CASSSDRGQYEQYF.

The chain has TRBV18 and TRBJ2-3, with 12 positions matching TRBD2. This CDR3 spans 16 amino acids. J was trimmed by 2 bases and V by 3 bases; bases with no gene match: 3. Germline assignment: CDR1 KGHSH and CDR2 LQKENI. CDR3 nucleotide sequence: TGTGCCAGCTCACCCCTAGCGGGAGGGACCACAGATACGCAGTATTTT. It codes for CASSPLAGGTTDTQYF.

This chain links TRBV4-2 with TRBJ2-7; D perhaps matches TRBD1 (6 bases). Germline V gene lookup returns CDR1 LGHNA and CDR2 YNFKEQ. V lost 5 bases and J 3 bases, leaving 11 bases between the germline ends. The CDR3 has 13 residues. This chain's CDR3 is CASSAGVGYEQYF. CDR3 DNA sequence: TGTGCCAGCAGCGCAGGGGTTGGCTACGAGCAGTACTTC.

This sequence joins TRBV6-1 and TRBJ2-7; 11 positions agree with TRBD2. Germline trimming cut 5 bases from V and 4 bases from J; bases unmatched to any gene: 7. Germline CDR1 reads MNHNS; CDR2 reads SASEGT. CDR3 length equals 15 residues. The CDR3 spells CASSPLAGGGYEQYF. The CDR3 region has the DNA TGTGCCAGCAGTCCGCTAGCGGGAGGAGGTTACGAGCAGTACTTC.

This clone showed up just once. V gene TRBV27 combines with J gene TRBJ2-5; TRBD2 aligns across 8 bases. The germline V gene encodes CDR1 MNHEY and CDR2 SMNVEV (reference sequence). The CDR3 has 14 residues. The V gene end was trimmed by 5 bases and the J gene end by 5 bases; junction bases not matched to a gene: 7. In DNA form, the CDR3 reads TGTGCCAGCAGTACATCGGGAGGGTACGAGACCCAGTACTTC. Its protein is CASSTSGGYETQYF.

The chain has TRBV2 and TRBJ1-5; D is unclear. Trimming shortened V by 4 bases and J by 2 bases, and 12 bases separated the two germline ends. The CDR3 sequence is 15 residues long. The V gene's germline CDR1 is SNHLY and CDR2 FYNNEI. CDR3 DNA sequence: TGTGCCAGCAGTGCAAGTCGAAGGCGCAATCAGCCCCAGCATTTT. The encoded protein is CASSASRRRNQPQHF.

J is TRBJ2-1 and V is TRBV13; D gene unclear. The CDR3 runs to 13 residues. From germline, CDR1 is PRHDT and CDR2 FYEKMQ (reference sequence). The V end lost 5 bases, the J end lost 5 bases, and 10 bases lay between the germline ends. CDR3 bases: TGTGCCAGCAGCCCCCGGGCCAACAATGAGCAGTTCTTC. It is translated as CASSPRANNEQFF. Variable domain in full (rest from reference TRBV13 and TRBJ2-1): AAGVIQSPRHLIKEKRETATLKCYPIPRHDTVYWYQQGPGQDPQFLISFYEKMQSDKGSIPDRFSAQQFSDYHSELNMSSLELGDSALYFCASSPRANNEQFFGPGTRLTVL.

The chain employs TRBV7-2 and TRBJ2-7; D is possibly TRBD2 (6 bases). Trimming pared 6 bases from V and 3 bases from J, leaving 18 bases between. Germline lookup yields CDR1 SGHTA and CDR2 FQGNSA. The CDR3 is made up of 15 amino acids. For the CDR3, the DNA is TGTGCCAGCAGTACCGGGGGTGGGGTGGACTACGAGCAGTACTTC. Amino acid sequence: CASSTGGGVDYEQYF. Filled out from reference TRBV7-2 and TRBJ2-7, the complete variable domain reads GAGVSQSPSNKVTEKGKDVELRCDPISGHTALYWYRQSLGQGLEFLIYFQGNSAPDKSGLPSDRFSAERTGGSVSTLTIQRTQQEDSAVYLCASSTGGGVDYEQYFGPGTRLTVT.

CDR3 sequence: CASSYSMGRGETQYF. In DNA, the CDR3 is TGTGCCAGCAGTTACTCGATGGGTAGAGGTGAGACCCAGTACTTC. The chain is built from TRBV6-5 and TRBJ2-5; D gene uncertain. The ends were cut back, 0 bases at V and 5 bases at J, with 13 bases in the middle. Germline lookup yields CDR1 MNHEY and CDR2 SVGAGI. The CDR3 runs 15 residues.

This clone came up once. The rearrangement links TRBV10-1 to TRBJ2-3, with 8 bases matching TRBD2. The CDR3 length is 15 residues. V dropped 5 bases and J dropped 1; count of bases not matched to a gene: 5. Germline CDR1 and CDR2: WNHNN and SYGVQD (reference sequence). The CDR3 loop reads CASSPAGDGTDTQYF. The CDR3 region has the DNA TGCGCCAGCAGTCCAGCGGGAGACGGCACAGATACGCAGTATTTT.

The chain couples TRBV19 to TRBJ2-2; tentatively, D is TRBD1 (6 bases). The V and J ends lost 4 bases and 0 bases respectively, with 9 bases between them. This CDR3 spans 15 amino acids. The V gene's germline CDR1 is LNHDA and CDR2 SQIVND (reference sequence). CDR3 nucleotides: TGTGCCAGTAGTAGGTGGGACACGAACACCGGGGAGCTGTTTTTT. Encoded protein: CASSRWDTNTGELFF.

The chain carries TRBV11-2 and TRBJ1-5; D gene unclear. Trimming left V 5 bases short and J 4 bases short, with 9 bases between. Germline V gene lookup returns CDR1 SGHAT and CDR2 FQNNGV. The CDR3 is 13 residues long. The CDR3, as DNA: TGTGCCAGCAGCCTTACTTGGAATCAGCCCCAGCATTTT. It specifies CASSLTWNQPQHF.

The gene calls are TRBV5-6 and TRBJ2-7; D is possibly TRBD1 (6 bases). Germline assignment: CDR1 SGHDT and CDR2 YYEEEE. Trimming took off 5 bases at V and 1 base at J, with 13 bases between the two ends. The CDR3 has 14 residues. The CDR3 nucleotides read TGTGCCAGCAGGGTCCAGGGGCCATCCTACGAGCAGTACTTC. It codes for CASRVQGPSYEQYF.

The chain couples TRBV13 to TRBJ1-2; D uncertain. Germline V gives CDR1 PRHDT, CDR2 FYEKMQ (reference sequence). V was clipped by 5 bases and J by 5 bases, with 21 bases between them. This CDR3 has 16 residues. As DNA, the CDR3 is TGTGCCAGCAGCCACAGAAGAAATCAGGAACTTTATGGCTACACCTTC. It specifies CASSHRRNQELYGYTF.